The source of this T cell receptor (beta chain) is a study of CD8+CD57+ T cells in acquired aplastic anemia. The TCR beta profiling, which covered VDJ combination and CDR3 sequence, was carried out using genomic DNA as the template. Using its own MiXCR run on the reads, TCRdb lists one record per CDR3 protein. The sample has over 150,000 distinct CDR3 sequences, about half seen once. The germline gives CDR1 SGHTA, CDR2 FQGTGA. The length of the CDR3 is 15 residues. V dropped 3 bases and J dropped 0 bases, with 12 bases sitting between them. The chain employs TRBV7-3 and TRBJ2-7, with D possibly matching TRBD2 (6 bases). This TCR was sampled from a human donor in good health, serving as a control. Sequencing used sorted CD4+, CD8+, or CD8+CD57+ T cells (not recorded which) from PBMCs. CDR3 region: CASSFVGGSSYEQYF. The CDR3 DNA sequence: TGTGCCAGCAGCTTTGTTGGAGGGAGCTCCTACGAGCAGTACTTC. The whole variable domain, filled in from reference TRBV7-3 and TRBJ2-7, reads GAGVSQTPSNKVTEKGKYVELRCDPISGHTALYWYRQSLGQGPEFLIYFQGTGAADDSGLPNDRFFAVRPEGSVSTLKIQRTERGDSAVYLCASSFVGGSSYEQYFGPGTRLTVT.